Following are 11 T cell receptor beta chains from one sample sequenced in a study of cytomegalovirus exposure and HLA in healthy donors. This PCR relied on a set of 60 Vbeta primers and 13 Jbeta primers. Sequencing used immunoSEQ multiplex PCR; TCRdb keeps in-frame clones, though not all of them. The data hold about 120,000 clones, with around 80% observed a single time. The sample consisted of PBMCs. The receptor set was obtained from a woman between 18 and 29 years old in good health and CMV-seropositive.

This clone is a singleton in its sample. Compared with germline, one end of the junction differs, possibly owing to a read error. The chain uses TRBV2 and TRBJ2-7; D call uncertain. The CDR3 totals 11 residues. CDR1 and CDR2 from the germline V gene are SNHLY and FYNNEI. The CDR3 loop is CASRETSLQNF. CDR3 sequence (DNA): TGTGCCAGCAGAGAGACATCCTTGCAGAACTTC.

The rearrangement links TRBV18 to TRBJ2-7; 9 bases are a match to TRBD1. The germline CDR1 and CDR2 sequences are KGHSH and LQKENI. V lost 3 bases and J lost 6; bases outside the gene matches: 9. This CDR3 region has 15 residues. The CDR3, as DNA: TGTGCCAGCTCACCGCCGGGACAGGGCTCTCTCGAGCAGTACTTC. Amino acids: CASSPPGQGSLEQYF. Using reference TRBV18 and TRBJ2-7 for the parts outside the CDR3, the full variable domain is NAGVMQNPRHLVRRRGQEARLRCSPMKGHSHVYWYRQLPEEGLKFMVYLQKENIIDESGMPKERFSAEFPKEGPSILRIQQVVRGDSAAYFCASSPPGQGSLEQYFGPGTRLTVT.

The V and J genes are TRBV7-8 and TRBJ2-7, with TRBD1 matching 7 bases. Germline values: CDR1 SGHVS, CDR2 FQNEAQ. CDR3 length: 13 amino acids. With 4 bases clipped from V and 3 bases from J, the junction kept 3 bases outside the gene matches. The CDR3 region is CASSSGTDYEQYF. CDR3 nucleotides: TGTGCCAGCAGCTCCGGGACAGACTACGAGCAGTACTTC.

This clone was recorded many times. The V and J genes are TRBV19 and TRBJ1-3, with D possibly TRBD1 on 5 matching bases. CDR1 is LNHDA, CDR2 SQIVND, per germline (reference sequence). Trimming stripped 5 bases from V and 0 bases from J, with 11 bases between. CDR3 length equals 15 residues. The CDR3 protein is CASSVSGGSGNTIYF. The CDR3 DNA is TGTGCCAGTAGTGTATCCGGGGGCTCTGGAAACACCATATATTTT.

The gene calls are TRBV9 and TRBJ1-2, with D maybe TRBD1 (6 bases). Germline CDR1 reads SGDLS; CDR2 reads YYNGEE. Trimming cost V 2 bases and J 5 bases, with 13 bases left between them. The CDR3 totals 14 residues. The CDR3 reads CASSVPGTRYGYTF. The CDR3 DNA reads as TGTGCCAGCAGCGTCCCCGGGACAAGATATGGCTACACCTTC.

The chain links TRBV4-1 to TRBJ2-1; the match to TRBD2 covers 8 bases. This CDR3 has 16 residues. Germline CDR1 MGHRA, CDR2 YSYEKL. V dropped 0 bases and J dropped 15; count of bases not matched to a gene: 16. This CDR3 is CASSQDLGTRVGRGFF. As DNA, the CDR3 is TGCGCCAGCAGCCAAGATCTTGGGACTAGAGTAGGGCGGGGGTTCTTC.

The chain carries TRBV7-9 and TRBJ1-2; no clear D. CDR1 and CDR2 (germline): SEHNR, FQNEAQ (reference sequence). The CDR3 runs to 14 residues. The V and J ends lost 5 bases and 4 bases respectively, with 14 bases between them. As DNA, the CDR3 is TGTGCCAGCAGCCCGGCCCGGGATGGCTATGGCTACACCTTC. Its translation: CASSPARDGYGYTF. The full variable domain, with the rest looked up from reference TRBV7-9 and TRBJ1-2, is DTGVSQNPRHKITKRGQNVTFRCDPISEHNRLYWYRQTLGQGPEFLTYFQNEAQLEKSRLLSDRFSAERPKGSFSTLEIQRTEQGDSAMYLCASSPARDGYGYTFGSGTRLTVV.

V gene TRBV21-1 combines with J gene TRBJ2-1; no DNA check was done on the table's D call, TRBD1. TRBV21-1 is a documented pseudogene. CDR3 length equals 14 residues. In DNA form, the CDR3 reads TGTGCCAGCAGGCCGGACAGGGCTAACAATGAGCAGTTCTTC. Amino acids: CASRPDRANNEQFF.

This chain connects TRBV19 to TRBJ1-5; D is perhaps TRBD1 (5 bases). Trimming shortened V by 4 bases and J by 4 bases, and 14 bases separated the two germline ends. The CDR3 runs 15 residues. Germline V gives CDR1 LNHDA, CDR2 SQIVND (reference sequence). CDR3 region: CASSTRQGVNQPQHF. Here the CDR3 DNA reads TGTGCCAGTAGTACACGGCAGGGTGTTAATCAGCCCCAGCATTTT.

CDR3 protein: CTSSCGQGSGNTIYF. The CDR3 coding sequence is TGCACCAGCAGCTGCGGACAGGGTAGCGGAAACACCATATATTTT. V is TRBV1 and J is TRBJ1-3; the D call of TRBD1 is as the table states it, not checked on the DNA. TRBV1 is an annotated pseudogene. The CDR3 spans 15 residues.

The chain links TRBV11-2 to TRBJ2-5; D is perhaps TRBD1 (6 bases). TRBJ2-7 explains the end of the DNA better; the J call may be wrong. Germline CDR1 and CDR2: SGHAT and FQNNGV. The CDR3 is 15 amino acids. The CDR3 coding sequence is TGTGCCAGCAGCACACGAGGGGGTAGCGACTACGAGCAGTACTTC. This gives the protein CASSTRGGSDYEQYF.